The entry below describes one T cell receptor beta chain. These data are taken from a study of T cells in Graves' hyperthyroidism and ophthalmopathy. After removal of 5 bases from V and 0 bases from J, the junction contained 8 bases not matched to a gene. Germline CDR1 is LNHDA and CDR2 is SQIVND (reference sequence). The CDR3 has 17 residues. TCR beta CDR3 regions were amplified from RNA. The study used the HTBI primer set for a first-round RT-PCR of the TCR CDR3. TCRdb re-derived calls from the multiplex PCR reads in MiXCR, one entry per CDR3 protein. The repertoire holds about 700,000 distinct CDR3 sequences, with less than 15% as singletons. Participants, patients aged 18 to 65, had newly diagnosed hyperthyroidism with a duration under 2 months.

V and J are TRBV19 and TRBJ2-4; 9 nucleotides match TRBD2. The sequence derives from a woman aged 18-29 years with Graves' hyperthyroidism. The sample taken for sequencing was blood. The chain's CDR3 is CASSPRTSGLAKNIQYF. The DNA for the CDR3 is TGTGCCAGTAGTCCCCGTACTAGCGGGCTAGCCAAAAACATTCAGTACTTC.